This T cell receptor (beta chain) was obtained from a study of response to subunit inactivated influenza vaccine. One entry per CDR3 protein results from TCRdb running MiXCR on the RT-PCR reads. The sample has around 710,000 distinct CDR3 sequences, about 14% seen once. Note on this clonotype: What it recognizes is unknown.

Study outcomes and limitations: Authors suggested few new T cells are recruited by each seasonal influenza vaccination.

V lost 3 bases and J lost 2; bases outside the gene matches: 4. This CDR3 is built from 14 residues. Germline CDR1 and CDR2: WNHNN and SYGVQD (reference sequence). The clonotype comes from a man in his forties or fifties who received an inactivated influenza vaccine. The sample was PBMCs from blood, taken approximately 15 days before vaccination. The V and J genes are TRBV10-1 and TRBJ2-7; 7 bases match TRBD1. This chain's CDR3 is CASSDGTATYEQYF. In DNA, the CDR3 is TGCGCCAGCAGTGATGGGACAGCCACCTACGAGCAGTACTTC.